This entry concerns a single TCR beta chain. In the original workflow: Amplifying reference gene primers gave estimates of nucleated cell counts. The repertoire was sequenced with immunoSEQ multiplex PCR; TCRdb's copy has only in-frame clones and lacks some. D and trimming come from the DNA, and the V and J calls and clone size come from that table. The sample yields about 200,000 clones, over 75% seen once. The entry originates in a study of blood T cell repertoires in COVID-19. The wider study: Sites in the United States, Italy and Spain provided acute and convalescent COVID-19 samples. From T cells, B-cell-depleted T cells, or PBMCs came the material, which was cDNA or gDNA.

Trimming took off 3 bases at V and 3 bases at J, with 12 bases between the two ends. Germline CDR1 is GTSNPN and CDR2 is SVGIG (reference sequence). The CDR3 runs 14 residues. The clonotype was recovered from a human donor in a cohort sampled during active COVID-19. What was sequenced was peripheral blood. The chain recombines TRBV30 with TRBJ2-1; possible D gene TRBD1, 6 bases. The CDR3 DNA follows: TGTGCCTGGAGACAGGGTTTCGGCTACAATGAGCAGTTCTTC. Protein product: CAWRQGFGYNEQFF. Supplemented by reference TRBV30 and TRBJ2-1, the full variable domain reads SQTIHQWPATLVQPVGSPLSLECTVEGTSNPNLYWYRQAAGRGLQLLFYSVGIGQISSEVPQNLSASRPQDRQFILSSKKLLLSDSGFYLCAWRQGFGYNEQFFGPGTRLTVL.